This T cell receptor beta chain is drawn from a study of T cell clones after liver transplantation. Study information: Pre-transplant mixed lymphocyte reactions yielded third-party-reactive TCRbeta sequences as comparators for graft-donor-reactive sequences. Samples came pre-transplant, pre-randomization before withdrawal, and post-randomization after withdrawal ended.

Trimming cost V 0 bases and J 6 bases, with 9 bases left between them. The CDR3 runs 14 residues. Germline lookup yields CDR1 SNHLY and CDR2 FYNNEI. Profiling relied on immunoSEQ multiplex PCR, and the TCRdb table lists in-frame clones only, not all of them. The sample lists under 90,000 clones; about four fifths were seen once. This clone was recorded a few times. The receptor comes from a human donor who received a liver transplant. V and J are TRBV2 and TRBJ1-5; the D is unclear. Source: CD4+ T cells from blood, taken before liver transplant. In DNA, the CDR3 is TGTGCCAGCAGTGAAGCGCTTCAGAGTCAGCCCCAGCATTTT. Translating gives CASSEALQSQPQHF.